This is a list of T cell receptor beta chains from one sample in a study of control samples from healthy donors and cancer patients. The data were produced by immunoSEQ multiplex PCR, yet TCRdb's version contains in-frame clones alone and is incomplete. This sample carries roughly 100,000 clones, 83% of them seen once, and the ten largest clones take 13%. The material sequenced was blood. These receptors came from a woman aged 45-65 years in good health. Both conserved end residues are part of each CDR3. D genes are given only for firm matches. Not all rows give a size; the values are once, few, many and, for expanded clones, a class.

V gene,clone size,D gene,J gene,CDR3 length,CDR3 DNA,CDR3 protein
TRBV29-1,-,TRBD1,TRBJ2-7,12,TGCAGCGTCCTCGGGACAGGGCACGAGCAGTACTTC,CSVLGTGHEQYF
TRBV4-3,-,TRBD1,TRBJ2-1,17,TGCGCCAGCAGCCAAGAGGTCACAGGGGGCCCCCACAATGAGCAGTTCTTC,CASSQEVTGGPHNEQFF
TRBV4-3,-,TRBD1,TRBJ1-2,14,TGCGCCAGCAGCCAGAATCCAGGGGGCTATGGCTACACCTTC,CASSQNPGGYGYTF
TRBV3-1/TRBV3-2,-,-,TRBJ1-2,14,TGTGCCAGCAGCCTTACCGGGACGGTCTATGGCTACACCTTC,CASSLTGTVYGYTF
TRBV5-5,-,-,TRBJ1-1,13,TGTGCCAGCAGCTTTCATCCGGGGACTGAAGCTTTCTTT,CASSFHPGTEAFF
TRBV3-1/TRBV3-2,-,-,TRBJ1-1,12,TGTGCCAGCAGCCCAGGACATGCTGAAGCTTTCTTT,CASSPGHAEAFF
TRBV29-1,-,-,TRBJ1-4,13,TGCAGCGTGTCGGTTTCGGCGGATGAAAAACTGTTTTTT,CSVSVSADEKLFF
TRBV6-2/TRBV6-3,-,TRBD2,TRBJ2-7,16,TGTGCCAGCAGTTACTGCGGGGGGGGGAAACCCTACGAGCAGTACTTC,CASSYCGGGKPYEQYF
TRBV19,-,-,TRBJ1-5,15,TGTGCCAGTAGTATAGGGGCGGCCAGAGGGCAGCCCCAGCATTTT,CASSIGAARGQPQHF
TRBV6-1,-,-,TRBJ1-6,14,TGTGCCAGCAGTGAAAGGAGGGGTGGGTCACCCCTCCACTTT,CASSERRGGSPLHF
TRBV7-3,-,-,TRBJ2-2,15,TGTGCCAGCAGCTTGTCGGGCATGGGGACCGGGGAGCTGTTTTTT,CASSLSGMGTGELFF
TRBV3-1/TRBV3-2,few,-,TRBJ1-2,12,TGTGCCAGCAGCCAAGATTCCGGCGGGGACACCTTC,CASSQDSGGDTF
TRBV5-1,-,TRBD1,TRBJ2-7,15,TGCGCCAGCGGAGACGGGACAGGGGGCGCGTACGAGCAGTACTTC,CASGDGTGGAYEQYF
TRBV27,-,-,TRBJ1-5,13,TGTGCCAGCAGTTGGGGGGCCCATCAGCCCCAGCATTTT,CASSWGAHQPQHF
TRBV5-1,once,TRBD2,TRBJ2-7,15,TGCGCCAGCAGCTCCGAGCGGGGGGGCCGCGACGAGCAGTACTTC,CASSSERGGRDEQYF
TRBV29-1,-,-,TRBJ2-5,11,TGCAGCGTTGTAGTTTCGCAGACCCAGTACTTC,CSVVVSQTQYF
TRBV21-1,-,-,TRBJ2-7,21,TGTGCCAGCAGCAAAAAAAGGGAGGGGACACCGGGACTAGCGGGATTCTACGAGCAGTACTTC,CASSKKREGTPGLAGFYEQYF
TRBV30,-,TRBD2,TRBJ2-3,16,TGTGCCTGGAGTGGGGGACTAGCGGGGGGGGGAGATACGCAGTATTTT,CAWSGGLAGGGDTQYF
TRBV19,-,-,TRBJ2-6,14,TGTGCCAGTAGTATGGGGTCTGGGGCCAACGTCCTGACTTTC,CASSMGSGANVLTF
TRBV6-2/TRBV6-3,once,-,TRBJ1-1,11,TGTGCCAGCAGTAGGGACACTGAAGCTTTCTTT,CASSRDTEAFF
TRBV4-2,once,-,TRBJ1-4,15,TGTGCCAGCAGCCAAGGACAGGCAACTAATGAAAAACTGTTTTTT,CASSQGQATNEKLFF
TRBV5-1,-,TRBD2,TRBJ2-1,15,TGCGCCAGCAGCTTGGCAGCGGGGGTCCACAATGAGCAGTTCTTC,CASSLAAGVHNEQFF
TRBV4-3,-,-,TRBJ2-1,14,TGCGCCAGCAGCCAAGAAGACTGGCAGGGTGAGCAGTTCTTC,CASSQEDWQGEQFF
TRBV3-1/TRBV3-2,once,TRBD2,TRBJ2-2,15,TGTGCCAGCAGCCGGACTAGCGGGAGCACCGGGGAGCTGTTTTTT,CASSRTSGSTGELFF
TRBV4-3,-,-,TRBJ1-3,15,TGCGCCAGCAGCCAATGGGGAGGGGCTGGAAACACCATATATTTT,CASSQWGGAGNTIYF
TRBV5-1,-,TRBD2,TRBJ2-1,15,TGCGCCAGCAGCCAGACTAGCGGGAGTATATATGAGCAGTTCTTC,CASSQTSGSIYEQFF
TRBV19,few,-,TRBJ1-1,12,TGTGCCAGTAGTATTAAGGGAGGTGAAGCTTTCTTT,CASSIKGGEAFF
TRBV12-3/TRBV12-4,-,TRBD1,TRBJ1-2,13,TGTGCCAGCAGTGTATCGGGACAGTATGGCTACACCTTC,CASSVSGQYGYTF
TRBV7-9,-,-,TRBJ2-6,14,TGTGCCAGCAGCACAGGGTTTGGGGCCAACGTCCTGACTTTC,CASSTGFGANVLTF
TRBV9,-,-,TRBJ2-7,15,TGTGCCAGCAGCGTAGCCGGGGCTGGTTCCTACGAGCAGTACTTC,CASSVAGAGSYEQYF
TRBV7-2,-,-,TRBJ2-3,15,TGTGCCAGCACCCAAATAGGGGGGCCCACAGATACGCAGTATTTT,CASTQIGGPTDTQYF
TRBV3-1/TRBV3-2,-,TRBD1,TRBJ2-7,16,TGTGCCAGCAGCTACGGCGCAATGGGACAGGGCTACGAGCAGTACTTC,CASSYGAMGQGYEQYF
TRBV6-5,-,-,TRBJ2-3,13,TGTGCCAGCAAAGGACAGTTATCAGATACGCAGTATTTT,CASKGQLSDTQYF
TRBV29-1,few,-,TRBJ2-2,16,TGCAGCGTGAGACCTACGGCGTCTACGAACACCGGGGAGCTGTTTTTT,CSVRPTASTNTGELFF
TRBV7-2,few,-,TRBJ1-3,15,TGTGCCAGCAGCCCATACCGAGACTCTGGAAACACCATATATTTT,CASSPYRDSGNTIYF
TRBV18,-,-,TRBJ1-1,13,TGTGCCAGCTCGCCTGGACGCAGCACTGAAGCTTTCTTT,CASSPGRSTEAFF
TRBV6-6,-,-,TRBJ2-1,14,TGTGCCAGCAGTTACCGAAAGACAGGTCTTGAGCAGTTCTTC,CASSYRKTGLEQFF
TRBV3-1/TRBV3-2,-,-,TRBJ2-1,13,TGTGCCAGCAGCGCCCGACTGTACAATGAGCAGTTCTTC,CASSARLYNEQFF
TRBV7-3,-,-,TRBJ1-1,13,TGTGCCAGCAGCTTATTCGAGAACACTGAAGCTTTCTTT,CASSLFENTEAFF
TRBV15,-,TRBD2,TRBJ2-1,15,TGTGCCACCAGCAGAGACAGCGGGGGGGGCTTTGAGCAGTTCTTC,CATSRDSGGGFEQFF
TRBV6-5,-,-,TRBJ2-1,15,TGTGCCAGCAGGCCAACTAGCCAGAGGTCCAATGAGCAGTTCTTC,CASRPTSQRSNEQFF
TRBV7-8,-,TRBD1,TRBJ1-6,13,TGTGCCAGCAGCACAGGGCGAACAGGGGCCCTCCACTTT,CASSTGRTGALHF
TRBV7-8,-,-,TRBJ1-6,17,TGTGCCAGCAGCTTATTTGGAGGGCGAGCAGCTACTTCACCCCTCCACTTT,CASSLFGGRAATSPLHF
TRBV28,-,-,TRBJ2-6,14,TGTGCCAGCAGGTATAACAGGGGGGCCAACGTCCTGACTTTC,CASRYNRGANVLTF
TRBV19,-,-,TRBJ1-4,13,TGTGCCAGTAGCGGACAGAGGAATGAAAAACTGTTTTTT,CASSGQRNEKLFF
TRBV29-1,-,-,TRBJ1-4,14,TGCAGCGTCCGCTACGGGGGGGTAAGGGAAAAACTGTTTTTT,CSVRYGGVREKLFF
TRBV29-1,few,-,TRBJ2-7,15,TGCAGCGTTGATAACCCCGGCGGAGGGGCTAGGGAGCAGTACTTC,CSVDNPGGGAREQYF
TRBV7-9,-,-,TRBJ1-1,14,TGCGCCAGCAGCTTAAGTTTGGAGTACACTGAAGCTTTCTTT,CASSLSLEYTEAFF
TRBV28,-,-,TRBJ2-1,13,TGTGCCAGCAGTCCGGGTTTATTCAATGAGCAGTTCTTC,CASSPGLFNEQFF
TRBV5-1,once,TRBD2,TRBJ2-5,15,TGCCCCAGCAGCCTCGGGAGGTGGGGGGGAGAGACCCAGTACTTC,CPSSLGRWGGETQYF
TRBV5-5,once,-,TRBJ1-1,13,TGTGCCAGCAGCTTGGACAGGGTCCTTGAAGCTTTCTTT,CASSLDRVLEAFF
TRBV2,-,TRBD1,TRBJ2-7,14,TGTGCCAGAAGAGAGACAGGGGAATCCTACGAGCAGTACTTC,CARRETGESYEQYF
TRBV7-3,-,-,TRBJ2-1,13,TGTGCCAGCAGCTCGACAGTTAGCAATGAGCAGTTCTTC,CASSSTVSNEQFF
TRBV29-1,-,-,TRBJ2-1,12,TGCAGCGTTGCCGCTACGGGTAATGAGCAGTTCTTC,CSVAATGNEQFF
TRBV9,-,-,TRBJ2-1,12,TGTGCCAGCAGCGGGGTGGGAAATGAGCAGTTCTTC,CASSGVGNEQFF
TRBV19,-,TRBD2,TRBJ2-3,16,TGTGCCAGTACTAGGACTAGCGGGGGCCCCACAGATACGCAGTATTTT,CASTRTSGGPTDTQYF
TRBV6-2/TRBV6-3,-,-,TRBJ1-1,15,TGTGCCAGCAGTTACTCGATTACAGGGAGCACTGAAGCTTTCTTT,CASSYSITGSTEAFF
TRBV24-1,-,-,TRBJ2-2,13,TGTGCCACCAGTCAAAGGAACACCGGGGAGCTGTTTTTT,CATSQRNTGELFF
TRBV27,-,-,TRBJ1-2,11,TGTGCCAGCGGTGATGGCTATGGCTACACCTTC,CASGDGYGYTF